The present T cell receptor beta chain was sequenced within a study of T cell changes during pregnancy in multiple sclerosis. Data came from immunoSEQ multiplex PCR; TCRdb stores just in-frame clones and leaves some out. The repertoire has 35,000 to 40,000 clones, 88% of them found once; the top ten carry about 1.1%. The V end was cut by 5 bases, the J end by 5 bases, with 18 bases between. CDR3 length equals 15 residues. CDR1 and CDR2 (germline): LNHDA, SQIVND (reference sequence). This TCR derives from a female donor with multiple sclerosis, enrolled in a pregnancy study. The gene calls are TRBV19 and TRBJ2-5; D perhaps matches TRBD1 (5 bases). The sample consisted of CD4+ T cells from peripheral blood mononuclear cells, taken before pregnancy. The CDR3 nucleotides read TGTGCCAGTAGTCAGGGCCGAAAATCGAAGGAGACCCAGTACTTC. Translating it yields CASSQGRKSKETQYF.